The 28 T cell receptor beta chains reported below all come from one sample, sequenced in a study of technical replicates of blood from a handful of donors (dated by TCRdb to 2016 to 2017). The method behind the library was the immunoSEQ multiplex PCR assay. The table was pulled from immuneACCESS by TCRdb, which kept in-frame rearrangements only. Such tables lose some clones; where checked, under half of the loss comes from unresolved V genes, and the rest has no known cause. The sample records tens of thousands of clones, under 96% of which are singletons. The top ten constitute 0.37% of the sample. The sample taken for sequencing was T cells isolated from PBMCs. The receptor set was obtained from a human donor in good health.

The genes are TRBV11-2 and TRBJ1-4, with unresolved D. Germline lookup yields CDR1 SGHAT and CDR2 FQNNGV. CDR3 size: 13 residues. V lost 5 bases to trimming and J lost 4 bases, with 8 bases between them. Here the CDR3 reads CASSQAFNEKLFF. Written as DNA, the CDR3 is TGTGCCAGCAGCCAGGCGTTTAATGAAAAACTGTTTTTT.

V gene TRBV6-1 combines with J gene TRBJ2-7, with 10 bases fitting TRBD1. This CDR3 has 14 residues. Germline-derived CDR1 and CDR2 are MNHNS and SASEGT. The V segment lost 5 bases and the J segment 3 bases; nucleotides outside the gene matches: 4. CDR3 coding DNA: TGTGCCAGCAGTACCGGGACAGGGGTCTACGAGCAGTACTTC. Translated, it gives CASSTGTGVYEQYF.

V and J are TRBV19 and TRBJ2-7, with D tentatively TRBD2 (5 bases). Germline CDR1 and CDR2: LNHDA and SQIVND (reference sequence). The CDR3 is 15 amino acids. V was shortened by 7 bases and J by 0 bases, with 16 bases between the two germline ends. As DNA, the CDR3 is TGTGCCAGTACGGCGGCAGCGGCGAGCTCCTACGAGCAGTACTTC. This codes for CASTAAAASSYEQYF.

A single count supports this clone. The chain carries TRBV11-3 and TRBJ2-7; D possibly corresponds to TRBD2 (5 bases). V gave up 5 bases and J gave up 0 bases, with 14 bases separating them. From germline, CDR1 is SGHNT and CDR2 YENEEA. The CDR3 sequence is 15 residues long. CDR3 DNA: TGTGCCAGCAGCCCTCTCGGGATCTACTCCTACGAGCAGTACTTC. This sequence encodes CASSPLGIYSYEQYF.

The rearrangement uses TRBV21-1 and TRBJ2-1; the tabulated D call, TRBD2, remains unverified against the DNA. TRBV21-1 corresponds to a pseudogene. The CDR3 is 15 amino acids. CDR3 bases: TGTGCCAGCAGCGGGCAAGCGGGAGTCAGCAATGAGCAGTTCTTC. It encodes CASSGQAGVSNEQFF.

J is TRBJ1-2 and V is TRBV11-2; 8 bases are shared with TRBD1. J gave up 7 bases and V 6 bases, and 19 bases lay outside the gene matches. Germline values: CDR1 SGHAT, CDR2 FQNNGV. The CDR3 extends over 17 amino acids. The CDR3 nucleotides are TGTGCCAGCAGTTTTAGTTCCTCTCCAGGGGGCGGGGGTGGCTACACCTTC. Its translation is CASSFSSSPGGGGGYTF.

This rearrangement joins TRBV11-2 to TRBJ1-3, with D hard to call. The germline V gene has CDR1 SGHAT and CDR2 FQNNGV. V lost 1 base to trimming and J lost 2 bases, with 3 bases between them. This CDR3 has 13 amino acids. For the CDR3, the DNA is TGTGCCAGCAGCTTAGGTACTGGAAACACCATATATTTT. It yields the protein CASSLGTGNTIYF. The variable domain in full, completed from reference TRBV11-2 and TRBJ1-3, reads EAGVAQSPRYKIIEKRQSVAFWCNPISGHATLYWYQQILGQGPKLLIQFQNNGVVDDSQLPKDRFSAERLKGVDSTLKIQPAKLEDSAVYLCASSLGTGNTIYFGEGSWLTVV.

This clone came up once. CDR3 loop: CASSLAGTAYEQYF. In nucleotides, the CDR3 is TGCGCCAGCAGCTTGGCCGGGACAGCCTACGAGCAGTACTTC. J is TRBJ2-7 and V is TRBV5-1; 7 bases line up with TRBD1. After removal of 0 bases from V and 2 bases from J, the junction contained 2 bases not matched to a gene. CDR3 length: 14 residues. Germline V CDR1 and CDR2: SGHRS, YFSETQ. Full variable domain (rest looked up from reference TRBV5-1 and TRBJ2-7): KAGVTQTPRYLIKTRGQQVTLSCSPISGHRSVSWYQQTPGQGLQFLFEYFSETQRNKGNFPGRFSGRQFSNSRSEMNVSTLELGDSALYLCASSLAGTAYEQYFGPGTRLTVT.

The genes are TRBV7-9 and TRBJ1-1, with 7 bases fitting TRBD1. V was pared by 5 bases and J by 0 bases, with 9 bases of the junction left unmatched. Germline assignment: CDR1 SEHNR and CDR2 FQNEAQ (reference sequence). The CDR3 covers 16 residues. CDR3 DNA: TGTGCCAGCAGCCACTGGACAGGAGCCTTGAACACTGAAGCTTTCTTT. Its protein is CASSHWTGALNTEAFF.

This clone was observed a single time. The V gene is TRBV27, the J gene TRBJ2-1; D might be TRBD2 (6 bases). Trimming took 7 bases from V and 8 from J, leaving 18 bases between them. The CDR3 is 14 amino acids. CDR1 is MNHEY and CDR2 is SMNVEV in the germline V gene (reference sequence). The CDR3 here is CASTTAGSRHEQFF. The DNA for the CDR3 is TGTGCCAGCACGACCGCGGGGTCCCGGCATGAGCAGTTCTTC.

The J gene is TRBJ2-7, the V gene TRBV7-9, with unresolved D. The V gene's germline CDR1 is SEHNR and CDR2 FQNEAQ (reference sequence). The CDR3 extends over 12 amino acids. V lost 3 bases and J 3 bases, leaving 6 bases between the germline ends. The CDR3 here is CASSFIVYEQYF. The CDR3 DNA sequence: TGTGCCAGCAGCTTTATCGTCTACGAGCAGTACTTC.

V usage is TRBV6-6 and J usage is TRBJ1-5; D unresolved. Germline V gene data show CDR1 as MNHNY and CDR2 as SVGAGI (reference sequence). The CDR3 has 16 amino acids. V lost 2 bases, J lost 0 bases, and 11 bases lay in between. CDR3 nucleotides: TGTGCCAGCAGTTACGCGTACAACTATAGCAATCAGCCCCAGCATTTT. Its protein is CASSYAYNYSNQPQHF.

The chain combines TRBV2 with TRBJ2-7, with D possibly being TRBD2 (5 bases). The CDR3 is 13 residues long. Trimming cost V 6 bases and J 4 bases, with 13 bases left between them. The germline V gene encodes CDR1 SNHLY and CDR2 FYNNEI. Here the CDR3 DNA reads TGTGCCAGCAGCTGGGTGGAGGAGTACGAGCAGTACTTC. Its translation is CASSWVEEYEQYF.

Here the CDR3 reads CASRDRRGTEAFF. The CDR3, as DNA: TGTGCCAGCCGGGACAGGAGGGGCACTGAAGCTTTCTTT. The chain carries TRBV6-4 and TRBJ1-1; 8 bases match TRBD1. Germline V gene sequence: CDR1 MRHNA, CDR2 SNTAGT. This CDR3 contains 13 residues. Trimming removed 8 bases from V and 4 bases from J; junction bases left unmatched: 6.

The V call is TRBV5-5, the J call TRBJ2-5; D uncertain. CDR1 is SGHKS and CDR2 is YYEKEE in the germline V gene (reference sequence). The germline V and J ends were trimmed by 4 bases and 4 bases, with 5 bases remaining between them. The CDR3 consists of 11 residues. The CDR3 loop reads CASSPRETQYF. DNA for the CDR3: TGTGCCAGCAGCCCGAGAGAGACCCAGTACTTC.

The chain combines TRBV6-5 with TRBJ1-4, with TRBD1 matching 8 bases. V was clipped by 0 bases and J by 8 bases; unmatched bases: 5. This CDR3 region has 15 residues. Germline V gives CDR1 MNHEY, CDR2 SVGAGI. The CDR3 DNA reads as TGTGCCAGCAGTTACTCCAGGACAGGGCGCGAAAAACTGTTTTTT. It specifies CASSYSRTGREKLFF.

V gene TRBV7-2 combines with J gene TRBJ2-7; 9 bases are shared with TRBD1. This CDR3 spans 14 amino acids. Germline assignment: CDR1 SGHTA and CDR2 FQGNSA. The junction had 5 bases not matched to a gene; V was cut back by 4 bases and J by 4 bases. CDR3 coding DNA: TGTGCCAGCAGCTATCCCGGGACAGGGTACGAGCAGTACTTC. Its translation: CASSYPGTGYEQYF.

V and J are TRBV5-4 and TRBJ2-7; maybe TRBD1 (6 bases). Trimming cost V 4 bases and J 3 bases, with 11 bases left between them. The CDR3 covers 13 residues. The V gene's germline CDR1 is SGHNT and CDR2 YYREEE (reference sequence). The CDR3 loop reads CASSQGPRYEQYF. In DNA form, the CDR3 reads TGTGCCAGCAGCCAGGGGCCCCGCTACGAGCAGTACTTC.

The chain uses TRBV6-1 and TRBJ1-4; D is uncertain. The CDR3 extends over 11 amino acids. Trimming shortened V by 4 bases and J by 6 bases, and 3 bases separated the two germline ends. Per germline, CDR1 MNHNS and CDR2 SASEGT. Here the CDR3 DNA reads TGTGCCAGCAGTGTATATGAAAAACTGTTTTTT. Translating it yields CASSVYEKLFF.

The chain recombines TRBV6-5 with TRBJ1-2, with D maybe TRBD1 (6 bases). CDR3 length equals 13 residues. Looked up from germline, CDR1 is MNHEY and CDR2 is SVGAGI. Trimming took off 0 bases at V and 10 bases at J, with 12 bases between the two ends. The CDR3 region is CASSYSSGHLYTF. CDR3 nucleotide sequence: TGTGCCAGCAGTTACTCATCGGGACACCTCTACACCTTC.

The V call is TRBV28, the J call TRBJ2-7; D may be TRBD1 (6 bases). V dropped 3 bases and J dropped 5 bases, with 20 bases sitting between them. This CDR3 has 16 residues. Germline CDR1 is MDHEN and CDR2 is SYDVKM. The CDR3 DNA reads TGTGCCAGCAGTTTGTTTGGGGGCCAGGGTAACAACGAGCAGTACTTC. Protein: CASSLFGGQGNNEQYF. Full variable domain (outside the CDR3, taken from reference TRBV28 and TRBJ2-7): DVKVTQSSRYLVKRTGEKVFLECVQDMDHENMFWYRQDPGLGLRLIYFSYDVKMKEKGDIPEGYSVSREKKERFSLILESASTNQTSMYLCASSLFGGQGNNEQYFGPGTRLTVT.

The chain is built from TRBV4-1 and TRBJ1-2; D call uncertain. CDR3 length: 16 amino acids. CDR1 and CDR2 (germline): MGHRA, YSYEKL. The V end was cut by 4 bases, the J end by 4 bases, with 19 bases between. As DNA, the CDR3 is TGCGCCAGCAGCCTCTCTGGAGGGTCCCTTTCCTATGGCTACACCTTC. Translation: CASSLSGGSLSYGYTF.

The rearrangement uses TRBV27 and TRBJ1-5; D is perhaps TRBD1 (5 bases). The CDR3 runs to 17 residues. Looked up from germline, CDR1 is MNHEY and CDR2 is SMNVEV (reference sequence). The germline V and J ends were trimmed by 8 bases and 4 bases, with 24 bases remaining between them. The CDR3 loop is CASCGGIRGKGNQPQHF. The CDR3, as DNA: TGTGCCAGCTGCGGGGGAATTCGCGGTAAGGGAAATCAGCCCCAGCATTTT.

The rearrangement links TRBV10-2 to TRBJ2-1; 8 bases are a match to TRBD2. V shed 4 bases, J shed 5 bases, and the junction held 10 bases outside the gene matches. Germline CDR1 and CDR2: WSHSY and SAAADI. CDR3 length: 16 amino acids. CDR3 nucleotide sequence: TGCGCCAGCAGTGTCAATAGCGGGACCCTTCACAATGAGCAGTTCTTC. Residues: CASSVNSGTLHNEQFF.

The J gene is TRBJ2-7, the V gene TRBV2; 8 nucleotides agree with TRBD2. The CDR3 has 16 amino acids. V trimming: 6 bases; J trimming: 6 bases; junction bases outside the gene matches: 16. Germline values: CDR1 SNHLY, CDR2 FYNNEI. CDR3 loop: CASSLGSAGAGFEQYF. DNA of the CDR3: TGTGCCAGCAGCCTGGGATCAGCGGGAGCAGGGTTCGAGCAGTACTTC.

This rearrangement joins TRBV6-5 to TRBJ2-7, with 14 bases aligning to TRBD2. V dropped 6 bases and J dropped 5; count of bases not matched to a gene: 6. This CDR3 spans 15 amino acids. Germline lookup yields CDR1 MNHEY and CDR2 SVGAGI. The chain's CDR3 is CASRRLAGGPHEQYF. CDR3 DNA sequence: TGTGCCAGCAGGCGACTAGCGGGAGGGCCCCACGAGCAGTACTTC.

V and J are TRBV12-5 and TRBJ2-3; a weak D match, TRBD2 (6 bases). Trimming stripped 7 bases from V and 7 bases from J, with 21 bases between. Looked up from germline, CDR1 is LGHNT and CDR2 is FRNRAP. The CDR3 has 15 residues. Written as DNA, the CDR3 is TGTGCTAGTGCCTCACCCGGACTACAGCCAAATACGCAGTATTTT. This encodes CASASPGLQPNTQYF. Using reference TRBV12-5 and TRBJ2-3 for the parts outside the CDR3, the full variable domain is DARVTQTPRHKVTEMGQEVTMRCQPILGHNTVFWYRQTMMQGLELLAYFRNRAPLDDSGMPKDRFSAEMPDATLATLKIQPSEPRDSAVYFCASASPGLQPNTQYFGPGTRLTVL.

The J gene is TRBJ2-1, the V gene TRBV2; TRBD1 aligns across 9 bases. Germline V gene lookup returns CDR1 SNHLY and CDR2 FYNNEI. The CDR3 contains 15 residues. V lost 6 bases, J lost 14 bases, and 17 bases stayed unmatched. Here the CDR3 reads CASSPGTGKRQVEFF. The DNA for the CDR3 is TGTGCCAGCAGCCCAGGGACAGGGAAGCGGCAAGTGGAGTTCTTC.